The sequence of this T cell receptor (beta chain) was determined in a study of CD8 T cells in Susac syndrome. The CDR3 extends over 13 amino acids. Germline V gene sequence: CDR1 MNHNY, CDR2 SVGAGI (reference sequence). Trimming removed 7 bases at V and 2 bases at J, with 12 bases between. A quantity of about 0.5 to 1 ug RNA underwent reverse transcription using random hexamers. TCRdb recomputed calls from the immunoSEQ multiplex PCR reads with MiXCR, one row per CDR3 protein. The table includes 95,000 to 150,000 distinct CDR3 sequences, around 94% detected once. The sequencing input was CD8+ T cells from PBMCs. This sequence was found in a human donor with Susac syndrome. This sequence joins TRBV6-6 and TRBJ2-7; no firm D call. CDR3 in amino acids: CASTRRYTYEQYF. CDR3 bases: TGTGCCAGCACACGTCGGTACACCTACGAGCAGTACTTC.